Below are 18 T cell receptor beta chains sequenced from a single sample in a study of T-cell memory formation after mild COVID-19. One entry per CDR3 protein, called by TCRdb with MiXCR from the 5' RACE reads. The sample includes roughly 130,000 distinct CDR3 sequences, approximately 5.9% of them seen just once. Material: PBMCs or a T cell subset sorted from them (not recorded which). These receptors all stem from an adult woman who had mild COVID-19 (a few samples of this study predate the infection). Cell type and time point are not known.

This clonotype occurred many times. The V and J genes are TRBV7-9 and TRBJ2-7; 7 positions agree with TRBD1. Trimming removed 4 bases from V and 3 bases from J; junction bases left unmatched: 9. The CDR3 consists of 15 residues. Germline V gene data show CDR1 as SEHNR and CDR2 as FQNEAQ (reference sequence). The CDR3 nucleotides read TGTGCCAGCAGCTACAGCCAGGGGACAGACTACGAGCAGTACTTC. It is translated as CASSYSQGTDYEQYF.

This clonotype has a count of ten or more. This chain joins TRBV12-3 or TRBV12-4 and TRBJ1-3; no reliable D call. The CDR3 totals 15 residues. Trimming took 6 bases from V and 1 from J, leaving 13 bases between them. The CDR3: CASRPHPLSGNTIYF. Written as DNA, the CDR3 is TGTGCCAGCAGGCCACACCCCTTGTCTGGAAACACCATATATTTT.

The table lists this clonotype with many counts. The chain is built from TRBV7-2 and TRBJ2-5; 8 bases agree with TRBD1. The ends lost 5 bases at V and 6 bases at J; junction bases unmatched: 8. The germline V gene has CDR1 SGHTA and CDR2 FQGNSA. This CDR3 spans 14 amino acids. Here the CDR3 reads CASSPDREIQTQYF. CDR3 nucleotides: TGTGCCAGCAGCCCGGACAGGGAGATACAGACCCAGTACTTC. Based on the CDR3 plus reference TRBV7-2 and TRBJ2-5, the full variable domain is GAGVSQSPSNKVTEKGKDVELRCDPISGHTALYWYRQSLGQGLEFLIYFQGNSAPDKSGLPSDRFSAERTGGSVSTLTIQRTQQEDSAVYLCASSPDREIQTQYFGPGTRLLVL.

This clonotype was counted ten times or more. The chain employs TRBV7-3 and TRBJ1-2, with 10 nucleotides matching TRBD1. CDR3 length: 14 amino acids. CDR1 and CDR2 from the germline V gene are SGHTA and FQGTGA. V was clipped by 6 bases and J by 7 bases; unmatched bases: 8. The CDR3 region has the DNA TGTGCCAGCAGTTTGACAGGGGGCGGTGCTGGCTACACCTTC. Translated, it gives CASSLTGGGAGYTF.

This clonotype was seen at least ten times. CDR3: CASSDRGLPNYGYTF. CDR3 nucleotide sequence: TGTGCCAGCTCGGACAGGGGGCTACCTAACTATGGCTACACCTTC. The genes are TRBV7-9 and TRBJ1-2; 11 bases agree with TRBD1. The V segment lost 8 bases and the J segment 0 bases; nucleotides outside the gene matches: 5. The CDR3 runs to 15 residues. The V gene's germline CDR1 is SEHNR and CDR2 FQNEAQ (reference sequence).

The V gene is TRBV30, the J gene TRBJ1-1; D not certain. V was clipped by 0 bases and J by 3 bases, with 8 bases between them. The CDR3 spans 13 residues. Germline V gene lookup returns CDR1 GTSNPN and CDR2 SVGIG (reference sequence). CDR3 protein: CAWSVVVDTEAFF. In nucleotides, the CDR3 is TGTGCCTGGAGTGTAGTTGTAGACACTGAAGCTTTCTTT.

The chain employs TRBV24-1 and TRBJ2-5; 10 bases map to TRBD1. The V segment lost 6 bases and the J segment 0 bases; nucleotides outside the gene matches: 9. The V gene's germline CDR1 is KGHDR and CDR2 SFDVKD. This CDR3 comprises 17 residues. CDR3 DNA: TGTGCCACCAGTTCGGGACAGGGGTTGGGGTACCAAGAGACCCAGTACTTC. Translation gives CATSSGQGLGYQETQYF.

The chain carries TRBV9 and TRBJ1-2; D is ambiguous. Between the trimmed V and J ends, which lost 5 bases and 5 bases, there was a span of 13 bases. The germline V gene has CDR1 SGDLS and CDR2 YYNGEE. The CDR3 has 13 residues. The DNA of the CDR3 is TGTGCCAGCAGTGTTGGCACGGAATATGGCTACACCTTC. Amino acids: CASSVGTEYGYTF.

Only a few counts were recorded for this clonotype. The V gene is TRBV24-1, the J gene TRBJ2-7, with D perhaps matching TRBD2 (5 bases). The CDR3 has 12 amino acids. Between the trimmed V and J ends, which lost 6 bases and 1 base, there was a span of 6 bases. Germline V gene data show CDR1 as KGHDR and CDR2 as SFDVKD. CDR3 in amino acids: CATSPGSYEQYF. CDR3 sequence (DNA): TGTGCCACCAGTCCGGGGTCCTACGAGCAGTACTTC.

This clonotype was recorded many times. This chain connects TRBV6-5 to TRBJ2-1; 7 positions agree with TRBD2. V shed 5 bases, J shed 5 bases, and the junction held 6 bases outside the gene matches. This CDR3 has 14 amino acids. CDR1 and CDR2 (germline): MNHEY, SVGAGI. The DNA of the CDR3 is TGTGCCAGCAGTCCCAGGGAGGGGAACAATGAGCAGTTCTTC. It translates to CASSPREGNNEQFF.

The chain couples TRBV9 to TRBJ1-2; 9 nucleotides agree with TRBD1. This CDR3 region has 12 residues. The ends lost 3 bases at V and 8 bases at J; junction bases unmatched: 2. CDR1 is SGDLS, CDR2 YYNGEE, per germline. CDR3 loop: CASSGTGDGYTF. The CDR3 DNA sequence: TGTGCCAGCAGCGGGACAGGGGACGGCTACACCTTC.

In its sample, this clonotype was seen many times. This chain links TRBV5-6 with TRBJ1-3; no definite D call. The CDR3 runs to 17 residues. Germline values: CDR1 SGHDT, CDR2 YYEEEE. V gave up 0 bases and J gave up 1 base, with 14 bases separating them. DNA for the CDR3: TGTGCCAGCAGCTTGGACAGAGCCCCATTTTCTGGAAACACCATATATTTT. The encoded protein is CASSLDRAPFSGNTIYF. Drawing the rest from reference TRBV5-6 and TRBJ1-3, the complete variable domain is DAGVTQSPTHLIKTRGQQVTLRCSPKSGHDTVSWYQQALGQGPQFIFQYYEEEERQRGNFPDRFSGHQFPNYSSELNVNALLLGDSALYLCASSLDRAPFSGNTIYFGEGSWLTVV.

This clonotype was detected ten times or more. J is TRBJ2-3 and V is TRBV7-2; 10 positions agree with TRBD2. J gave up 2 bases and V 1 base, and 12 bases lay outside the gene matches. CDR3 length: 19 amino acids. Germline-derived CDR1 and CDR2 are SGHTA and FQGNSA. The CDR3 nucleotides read TGTGCCAGCAGCTTAGAGGACATAGCGGGGGGACTTTTCACAGATACGCAGTATTTT. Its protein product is CASSLEDIAGGLFTDTQYF.

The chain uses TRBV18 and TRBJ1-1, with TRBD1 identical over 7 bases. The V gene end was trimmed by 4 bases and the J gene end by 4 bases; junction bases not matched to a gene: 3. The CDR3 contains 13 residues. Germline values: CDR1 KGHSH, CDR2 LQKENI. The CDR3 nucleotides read TGTGCCAGCTCACAGGGGGCGGCCACTGAAGCTTTCTTT. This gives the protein CASSQGAATEAFF.

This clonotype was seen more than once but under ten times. CDR3 amino acids: CSVGPRDRGIRHEQYF. The CDR3 DNA sequence: TGCAGCGTTGGTCCCCGGGACAGGGGGATCCGGCACGAGCAGTACTTC. V is TRBV29-1 and J is TRBJ2-7, with 11 positions matching TRBD1. CDR3 length equals 16 residues. The trim removed 4 bases at V and 5 bases at J, leaving 13 bases unmatched. Germline CDR1 SQVTM, CDR2 ANQGSEA.

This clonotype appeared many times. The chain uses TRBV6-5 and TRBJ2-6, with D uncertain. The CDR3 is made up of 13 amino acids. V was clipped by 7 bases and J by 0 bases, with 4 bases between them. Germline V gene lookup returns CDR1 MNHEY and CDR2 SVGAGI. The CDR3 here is CASTYSGANVLTF. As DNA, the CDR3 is TGTGCCAGCACCTACTCTGGGGCCAACGTCCTGACTTTC.

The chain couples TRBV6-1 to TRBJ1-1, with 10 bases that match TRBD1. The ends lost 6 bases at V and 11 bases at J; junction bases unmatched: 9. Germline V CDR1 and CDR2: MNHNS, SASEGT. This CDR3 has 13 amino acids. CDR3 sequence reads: CASSAGQGYEAFF. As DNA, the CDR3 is TGTGCCAGCAGCGCGGGACAGGGGTACGAGGCTTTCTTT.

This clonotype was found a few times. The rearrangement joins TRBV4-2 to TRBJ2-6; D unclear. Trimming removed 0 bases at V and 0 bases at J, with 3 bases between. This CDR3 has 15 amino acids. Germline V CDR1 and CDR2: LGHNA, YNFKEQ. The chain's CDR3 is CASSQEFSGANVLTF. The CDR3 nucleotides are TGTGCCAGCAGCCAAGAGTTCTCTGGGGCCAACGTCCTGACTTTC.